The next 8 T cell receptor beta chains were all read from a single sample in a study of blood T cell repertoires in COVID-19. TCRdb keeps only in-frame clones here, not all; method: immunoSEQ multiplex PCR. Of about 86,000 clones listed, 70% to 85% are singletons. The sequencing input was peripheral blood. These receptors were taken from a man between 65 and 79 years old with acute or convalescent COVID-19.

This chain joins TRBV12-3 or TRBV12-4 and TRBJ1-4; the match to TRBD1 covers 10 bases. V was pared by 8 bases and J by 7 bases, with 4 bases of the junction left unmatched. This CDR3 region has 13 residues. CDR3 bases: TGTGCCAGCCAGGGACAGGGGTTTGAAAAACTGTTTTTT. Encoded protein: CASQGQGFEKLFF.

J is TRBJ2-3 and V is TRBV7-9; the match to TRBD1 covers 7 bases. Per the germline V gene, CDR1 is SEHNR and CDR2 is FQNEAQ (reference sequence). The CDR3 totals 16 residues. The V segment lost 2 bases and the J segment 1 base; nucleotides outside the gene matches: 6. The CDR3 loop is CASSLKVTGGTDTQYF. CDR3 nucleotide sequence: TGTGCCAGCAGCTTAAAGGTTACAGGGGGCACAGATACGCAGTATTTT.

The table lists this clone with a count of one. The rearrangement links TRBV15 to TRBJ1-1, with D perhaps matching TRBD1 (5 bases). The germline CDR1 and CDR2 sequences are LNHNV and YYDKDF (reference sequence). This CDR3 comprises 16 residues. Deletions cut 0 bases from V and 1 base from J, with 12 bases between. In DNA, the CDR3 is TGTGCCACCAGCAGAGATCTGGGGGGGTGGAACACTGAAGCTTTCTTT. Protein sequence: CATSRDLGGWNTEAFF.

The chain couples TRBV19 to TRBJ1-6; 10 bases line up with TRBD1. The V and J ends lost 5 bases and 7 bases, in that order; junction bases with no gene match: 8. The V gene's germline CDR1 is LNHDA and CDR2 SQIVND (reference sequence). CDR3 length: 16 amino acids. The CDR3 DNA follows: TGTGCCAGTAGTCCCTATGGACAGGGGGAAAATTCACCCCTCCACTTT. It encodes CASSPYGQGENSPLHF.

V is TRBV28 and J is TRBJ2-2, with 7 positions matching TRBD2. CDR1 MDHEN and CDR2 SYDVKM come from the germline V gene. Trimming cost V 2 bases and J 7 bases; bases outside gene matches: 4. The CDR3 has 14 amino acids. The CDR3 reads CASSLGGEHGELFF. The CDR3 DNA sequence: TGTGCCAGCAGTTTAGGGGGGGAGCACGGGGAGCTGTTTTTT.

The chain is built from TRBV5-4 and TRBJ1-3; TRBD1 aligns across 9 bases. There are 15 residues in the CDR3. The germline CDR1 and CDR2 sequences are SGHNT and YYREEE (reference sequence). The trim removed 5 bases at V and 8 bases at J, leaving 11 bases unmatched. The CDR3 nucleotides are TGTGCCAGCAGATCAACCGGGACAGGGCAAGACACCATATATTTT. Protein sequence: CASRSTGTGQDTIYF.

The chain recombines TRBV11-3 with TRBJ2-1; 10 bases fit TRBD2. There are 17 residues in the CDR3. Looked up from germline, CDR1 is SGHNT and CDR2 is YENEEA. V was pared by 5 bases and J by 4 bases, with 11 bases of the junction left unmatched. The CDR3: CASSLRSSGGLYNEQFF. The DNA for the CDR3 is TGTGCCAGCAGCCTTCGGTCTAGCGGGGGCTTGTACAATGAGCAGTTCTTC.

The chain uses TRBV2 and TRBJ2-2; D is possibly TRBD2 (5 bases). CDR3 length equals 16 residues. Germline CDR1 and CDR2: SNHLY and FYNNEI. Trimming took off 6 bases at V and 1 base at J, with 15 bases between the two ends. CDR3 sequence reads: CASRDSSAGNTGELFF. The CDR3 nucleotides are TGTGCCAGCAGGGACTCCTCGGCGGGGAACACCGGGGAGCTGTTTTTT.